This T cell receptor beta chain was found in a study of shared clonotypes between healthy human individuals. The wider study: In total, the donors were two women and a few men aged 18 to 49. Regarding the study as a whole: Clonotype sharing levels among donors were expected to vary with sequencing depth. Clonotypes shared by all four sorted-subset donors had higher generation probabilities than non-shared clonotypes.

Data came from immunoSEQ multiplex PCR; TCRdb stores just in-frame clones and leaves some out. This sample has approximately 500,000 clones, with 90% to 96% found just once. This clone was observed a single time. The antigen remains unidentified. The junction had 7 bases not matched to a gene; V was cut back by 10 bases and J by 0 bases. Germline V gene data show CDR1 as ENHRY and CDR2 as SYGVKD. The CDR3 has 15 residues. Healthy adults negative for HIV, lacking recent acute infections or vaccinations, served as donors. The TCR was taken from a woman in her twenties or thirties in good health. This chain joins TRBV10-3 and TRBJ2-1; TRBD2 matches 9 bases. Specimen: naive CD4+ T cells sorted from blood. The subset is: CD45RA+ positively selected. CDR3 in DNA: TGTGCCACTTTGAATAGCGGGAGCTCCTACAATGAGCAGTTCTTC. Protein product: CATLNSGSSYNEQFF.